This T cell receptor (beta chain) was sequenced for a study of cytomegalovirus exposure and HLA in healthy donors. The sample holds a few counts of this clone. It was with 60 Vbeta and 13 Jbeta primers that the PCR ran. Using immunoSEQ multiplex PCR, the repertoire was profiled, and TCRdb retains in-frame clones only, with some absent. Here the sample spans about 160,000 clones, roughly 79% being singletons. The CDR3 has 14 amino acids. The germline V gene encodes CDR1 GTSNPN and CDR2 SVGIG (reference sequence). The V end lost 3 bases, the J end lost 0 bases, and 11 bases lay between the germline ends.

Sequencing was performed on PBMCs. V is TRBV30 and J is TRBJ2-5; the D gene is possibly TRBD2 (6 bases). This TCR was sampled from a woman between 50 and 59 years old in good health and CMV-seropositive. The CDR3 protein is CAWRLAGNQETQYF. For the CDR3, the DNA is TGTGCCTGGAGGCTCGCGGGGAACCAAGAGACCCAGTACTTC.